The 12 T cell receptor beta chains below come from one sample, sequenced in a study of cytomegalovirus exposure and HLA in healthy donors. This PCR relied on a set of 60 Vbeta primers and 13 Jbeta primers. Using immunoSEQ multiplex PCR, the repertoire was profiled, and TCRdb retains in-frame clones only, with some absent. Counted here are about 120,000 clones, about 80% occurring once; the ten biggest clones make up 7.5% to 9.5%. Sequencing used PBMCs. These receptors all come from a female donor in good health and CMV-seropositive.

The CDR3 loop reads CASRGTGNSPLHF. DNA for the CDR3: TGTGCCAGCAGGGGGACAGGGAATTCACCCCTCCACTTT. The chain links TRBV6-5 to TRBJ1-6, with 9 bases lining up with TRBD1. Looked up from germline, CDR1 is MNHEY and CDR2 is SVGAGI. V gave up 6 bases and J gave up 7 bases; unmatched junction bases: 1. This CDR3 contains 13 residues.

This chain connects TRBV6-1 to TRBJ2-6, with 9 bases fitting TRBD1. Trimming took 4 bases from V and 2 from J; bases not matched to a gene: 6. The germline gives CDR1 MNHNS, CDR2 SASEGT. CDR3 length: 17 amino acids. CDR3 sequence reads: CASSVSGTGTGANVLTF. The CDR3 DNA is TGTGCCAGCAGTGTCTCCGGGACAGGGACTGGGGCCAACGTCCTGACTTTC.

CDR3 in amino acids: CASSYRAGGPGETQYF. The CDR3 nucleotides are TGTGCCAGCAGTTACCGAGCGGGGGGGCCCGGAGAGACCCAGTACTTC. The gene calls are TRBV6-5 and TRBJ2-5; TRBD2 matches at 10 bases. V was clipped by 2 bases and J by 4 bases; unmatched bases: 7. Per the germline V gene, CDR1 is MNHEY and CDR2 is SVGAGI. CDR3 length: 16 residues.

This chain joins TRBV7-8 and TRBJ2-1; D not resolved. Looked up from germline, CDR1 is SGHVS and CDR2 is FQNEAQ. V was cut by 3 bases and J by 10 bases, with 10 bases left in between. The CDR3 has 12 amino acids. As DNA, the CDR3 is TGTGCCAGCAGCTTCCAACGGTCAGAGCAGTTCTTC. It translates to CASSFQRSEQFF.

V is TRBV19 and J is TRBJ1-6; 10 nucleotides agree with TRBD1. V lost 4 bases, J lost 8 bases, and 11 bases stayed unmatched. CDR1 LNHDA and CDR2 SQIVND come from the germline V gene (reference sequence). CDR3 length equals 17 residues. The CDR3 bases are TGTGCCAGTAGTAAGCGGATGGGACAGGGGTTAGATTCACCCCTCCACTTT. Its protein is CASSKRMGQGLDSPLHF.

DNA for the CDR3: TGTGCCAGCAGGGGGGCGTACGAGCAGTACTTC. This encodes CASRGAYEQYF. The chain carries TRBV25-1 and TRBJ2-7, with D possibly being TRBD1 (6 bases). V was cut by 6 bases and J by 4 bases, with 7 bases left in between. The CDR3 covers 11 residues. The germline gives CDR1 MGHDK, CDR2 SYGVNS.

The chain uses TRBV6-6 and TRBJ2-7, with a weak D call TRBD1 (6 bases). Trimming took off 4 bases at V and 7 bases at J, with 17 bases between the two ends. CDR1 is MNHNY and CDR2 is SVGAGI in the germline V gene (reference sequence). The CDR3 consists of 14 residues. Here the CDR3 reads CASSLGRGKVEQYF. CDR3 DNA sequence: TGTGCCAGCAGTTTGGGCAGGGGCAAAGTTGAGCAGTACTTC.

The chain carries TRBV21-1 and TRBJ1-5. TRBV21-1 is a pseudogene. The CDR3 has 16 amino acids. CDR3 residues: CASSKGARGCNQPQHF. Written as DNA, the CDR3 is TGTGCCAGCAGCAAAGGGGCAAGAGGGTGCAATCAGCCCCAGCATTTT.

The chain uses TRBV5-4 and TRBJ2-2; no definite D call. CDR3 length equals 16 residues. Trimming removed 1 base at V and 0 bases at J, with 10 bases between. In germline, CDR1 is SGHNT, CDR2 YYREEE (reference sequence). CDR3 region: CASSLMEIPNTGELFF. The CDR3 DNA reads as TGTGCCAGCAGCTTGATGGAGATACCGAACACCGGGGAGCTGTTTTTT. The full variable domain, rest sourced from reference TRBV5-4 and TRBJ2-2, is ETGVTQSPTHLIKTRGQQVTLRCSSQSGHNTVSWYQQALGQGPQFIFQYYREEENGRGNFPPRFSGLQFPNYSSELNVNALELDDSALYLCASSLMEIPNTGELFFGEGSRLTVL.

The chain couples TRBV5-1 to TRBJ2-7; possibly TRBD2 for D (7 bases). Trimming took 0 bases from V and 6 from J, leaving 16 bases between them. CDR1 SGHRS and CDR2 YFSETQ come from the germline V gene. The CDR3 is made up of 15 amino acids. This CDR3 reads CASSLEGRGPFEQYF. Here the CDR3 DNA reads TGCGCCAGCAGCTTGGAGGGGCGGGGGCCCTTCGAGCAGTACTTC.

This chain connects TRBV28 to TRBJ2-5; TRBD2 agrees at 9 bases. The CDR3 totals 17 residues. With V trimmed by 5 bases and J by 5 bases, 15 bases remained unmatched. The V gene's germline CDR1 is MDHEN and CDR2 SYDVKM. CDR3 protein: CASSPSLGRGGPETQYF. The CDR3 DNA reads TGTGCCAGCAGTCCCTCCCTTGGGCGGGGGGGCCCGGAGACCCAGTACTTC.

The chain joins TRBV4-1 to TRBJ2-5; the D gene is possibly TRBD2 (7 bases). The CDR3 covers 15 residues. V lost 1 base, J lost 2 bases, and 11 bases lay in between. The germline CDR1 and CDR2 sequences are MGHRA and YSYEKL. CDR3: CASSQVAGAQETQYF. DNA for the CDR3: TGCGCCAGCAGCCAAGTTGCGGGGGCTCAAGAGACCCAGTACTTC.